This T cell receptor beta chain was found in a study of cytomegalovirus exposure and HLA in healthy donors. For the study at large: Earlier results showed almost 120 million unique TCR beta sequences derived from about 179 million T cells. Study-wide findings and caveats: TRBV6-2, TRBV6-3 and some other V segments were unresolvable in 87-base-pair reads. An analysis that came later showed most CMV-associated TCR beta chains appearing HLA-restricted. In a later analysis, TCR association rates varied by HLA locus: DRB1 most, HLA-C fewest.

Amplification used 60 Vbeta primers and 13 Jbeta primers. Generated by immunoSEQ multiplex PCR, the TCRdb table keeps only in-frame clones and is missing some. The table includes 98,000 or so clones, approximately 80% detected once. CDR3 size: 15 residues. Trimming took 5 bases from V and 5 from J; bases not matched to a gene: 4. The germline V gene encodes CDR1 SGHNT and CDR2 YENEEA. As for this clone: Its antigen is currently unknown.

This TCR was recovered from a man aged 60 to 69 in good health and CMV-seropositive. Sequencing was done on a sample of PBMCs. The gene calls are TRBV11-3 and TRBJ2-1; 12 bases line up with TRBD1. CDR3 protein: CASSPGQGANNEQFF. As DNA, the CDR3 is TGTGCCAGCAGCCCGGGACAGGGGGCTAACAATGAGCAGTTCTTC.